Shown below are 20 T cell receptor beta chains from a single sample sequenced in a study of cytomegalovirus exposure and HLA in healthy donors. PCR involved 60 Vbeta and 13 Jbeta primers. Using immunoSEQ multiplex PCR, the repertoire was profiled, and TCRdb retains in-frame clones only, with some absent. The sample consists of about 99,000 clones, more than 75% of them appearing once. The sequencing sample was made of PBMCs. These receptors were taken from a woman under 30 in good health and CMV-seropositive.

V and J are TRBV15 and TRBJ1-2; no definite D call. CDR3 length: 15 amino acids. Germline V gives CDR1 LNHNV, CDR2 YYDKDF (reference sequence). The V end lost 5 bases, the J end lost 10 bases, and 23 bases lay between the germline ends. CDR3 sequence: CATSRKRAGNRDYTF. As DNA, the CDR3 is TGTGCCACCAGCCGTAAGAGGGCAGGAAATAGAGACTACACCTTC. Supplemented by reference TRBV15 and TRBJ1-2, the full variable domain reads DAMVIQNPRYQVTQFGKPVTLSCSQTLNHNVMYWYQQKSSQAPKLLFHYYDKDFNNEADTPDNFQSRRPNTSFCFLDIRSPGLGDTAMYLCATSRKRAGNRDYTFGSGTRLTVV.

In its sample, this clone was seen a few times. The rearrangement links TRBV29-1 to TRBJ2-7, with 10 nucleotides matching TRBD1. Trimming took 7 bases from V and 1 from J; bases not matched to a gene: 4. The CDR3 has 13 residues. Germline values: CDR1 SQVTM, CDR2 ANQGSEA. The CDR3 here is CSAGTGESYEQYF. The CDR3, as DNA: TGCAGCGCAGGGACAGGGGAGTCCTACGAGCAGTACTTC.

The rearrangement links TRBV4-2 to TRBJ2-1; D call uncertain. CDR1 and CDR2 (germline): LGHNA, YNFKEQ. This CDR3 contains 16 residues. Trimming cost V 0 bases and J 0 bases, with 9 bases left between them. The CDR3 DNA sequence: TGTGCCAGCAGCCAAGATCCTTGGGCCTCCTACAATGAGCAGTTCTTC. It translates to CASSQDPWASYNEQFF.

The genes are TRBV10-3 and TRBJ2-1; perhaps TRBD2 as D (6 bases). This CDR3 is 17 amino acids long. Looked up from germline, CDR1 is ENHRY and CDR2 is SYGVKD. Trimming pared 2 bases from V and 2 bases from J, leaving 16 bases between. CDR3 sequence: CAISEPLGAGTYNEQFF. The CDR3 region has the DNA TGTGCCATCAGTGAGCCCTTAGGGGCGGGGACCTACAATGAGCAGTTCTTC.

This sequence joins TRBV7-3 and TRBJ2-1, with 10 bases identical to TRBD2. The germline V gene has CDR1 SGHTA and CDR2 FQGTGA. The CDR3 runs to 15 residues. The junction had 6 bases not matched to a gene; V was cut back by 3 bases and J by 7 bases. CDR3 bases: TGTGCCAGCAGCTTTCTAGCGGGAGCGAGGAATGAGCAGTTCTTC. It encodes CASSFLAGARNEQFF.

J is TRBJ2-3 and V is TRBV5-4; maybe TRBD2 (5 bases). Trimming pared 2 bases from V and 4 bases from J, leaving 14 bases between. This CDR3 contains 15 residues. Germline V CDR1 and CDR2: SGHNT, YYREEE (reference sequence). CDR3 in amino acids: CASSFPGTAADTQYF. In DNA form, the CDR3 reads TGTGCCAGCAGCTTCCCGGGAACAGCGGCAGATACGCAGTATTTT.

As DNA, the CDR3 is TGTGCCAGCAGGAGAGCGTCGGACAGGGACCTACCTAACTATGGCTACACCTTC. It specifies CASRRASDRDLPNYGYTF. The chain joins TRBV28 to TRBJ1-2; 8 bases are shared with TRBD1. CDR1 and CDR2 from the germline V gene are MDHEN and SYDVKM. With 6 bases clipped from V and 0 bases from J, the junction kept 15 bases outside the gene matches. The CDR3 runs to 18 residues.

The chain combines TRBV28 with TRBJ2-1, with 7 bases that match TRBD1. Trimming took 3 bases from V and 9 from J; bases not matched to a gene: 5. The germline V gene has CDR1 MDHEN and CDR2 SYDVKM. CDR3 length: 13 residues. CDR3: CASSFLQGFEQFF. DNA of the CDR3: TGTGCCAGCAGTTTCCTACAGGGGTTTGAGCAGTTCTTC. Full variable domain (rest looked up from reference TRBV28 and TRBJ2-1): DVKVTQSSRYLVKRTGEKVFLECVQDMDHENMFWYRQDPGLGLRLIYFSYDVKMKEKGDIPEGYSVSREKKERFSLILESASTNQTSMYLCASSFLQGFEQFFGPGTRLTVL.

This chain connects TRBV2 to TRBJ1-3, with D possibly TRBD1 on 6 matching bases. Trimming shortened V by 5 bases and J by 4 bases, and 15 bases separated the two germline ends. Germline-derived CDR1 and CDR2 are SNHLY and FYNNEI. The CDR3 runs 15 residues. The CDR3 bases are TGTGCCAGCAGTACTACGACAGGAAGGGGAAACACCATATATTTT. Its protein is CASSTTTGRGNTIYF. The variable domain in full, completed from reference TRBV2 and TRBJ1-3, reads EPEVTQTPSHQVTQMGQEVILRCVPISNHLYFYWYRQILGQKVEFLVSFYNNEISEKSEIFDDQFSVERPDGSNFTLKIRSTKLEDSAMYFCASSTTTGRGNTIYFGEGSWLTVV.

This rearrangement joins TRBV4-3 to TRBJ2-3; 11 bases match TRBD2. Germline V gene lookup returns CDR1 LGHNA and CDR2 YSLEER. The CDR3 sequence is 16 residues long. Trimming cost V 0 bases and J 10 bases; bases outside gene matches: 9. This CDR3 is CASSQDGLAGGIAQYF. The CDR3 nucleotides read TGCGCCAGCAGCCAAGATGGCCTAGCGGGAGGAATTGCGCAGTATTTT.

This sequence joins TRBV14 and TRBJ2-7; TRBD1 matches 7 bases. CDR1 and CDR2 from the germline V gene are SGHDN and FVKESK. V dropped 1 base and J dropped 2; count of bases not matched to a gene: 5. This CDR3 contains 15 residues. For the CDR3, the DNA is TGTGCCAGCAGCCAAGGGCGGACAGGCCCCTACGAGCAGTACTTC. Translated: CASSQGRTGPYEQYF.

The V and J genes are TRBV7-8 and TRBJ2-1; D is perhaps TRBD1 (6 bases). Germline values: CDR1 SGHVS, CDR2 FQNEAQ. The CDR3 spans 13 residues. Trimming removed 5 bases from V and 15 bases from J, with 20 bases in between. This CDR3 is CASSPRTEGDRFF. The DNA of the CDR3 is TGTGCCAGCAGCCCCCGGACAGAGGGGGATCGGTTCTTC.

The chain combines TRBV19 with TRBJ1-2, with D possibly matching TRBD1 (5 bases). V was clipped by 8 bases and J by 2 bases, with 24 bases between them. This CDR3 is built from 17 residues. CDR1 is LNHDA and CDR2 is SQIVND in the germline V gene (reference sequence). CDR3 bases: TGTGCCAGTTCTACCCAGGGCCTGATTTTGAAGAACTATGGCTACACCTTC. It translates to CASSTQGLILKNYGYTF.

The CDR3 spells CASSLVTGIYEQYF. In DNA form, the CDR3 reads TGTGCCAGCAGCTTAGTAACCGGGATCTACGAGCAGTACTTC. This sequence joins TRBV7-2 and TRBJ2-7, with D perhaps matching TRBD2 (5 bases). The CDR3 is 14 amino acids. CDR1 SGHTA and CDR2 FQGNSA come from the germline V gene. Trimming shortened V by 1 base and J by 3 bases, and 10 bases separated the two germline ends.

V and J are TRBV11-3 and TRBJ1-2; no clear D gene. The CDR3 runs 11 residues. CDR1 is SGHNT, CDR2 YENEEA, per germline. Trimming pared 6 bases from V and 7 bases from J, leaving 9 bases between. Written as DNA, the CDR3 is TGTGCCAGCAGGGCGGAGGGTGGCTACACCTTC. Protein: CASRAEGGYTF.

This chain connects TRBV29-1 to TRBJ2-7; TRBD1 agrees at 9 bases. This CDR3 has 21 residues. Germline trimming cut 7 bases from V and 1 base from J; bases unmatched to any gene: 29. The germline CDR1 and CDR2 sequences are SQVTM and ANQGSEA. The CDR3 region has the DNA TGCAGCGCCTCCCGGACAGGGGACACGCAGGAGGATACTCTAGGGTCCTACGAGCAGTACTTC. Protein product: CSASRTGDTQEDTLGSYEQYF.

The V gene is TRBV19, the J gene TRBJ1-1; D ambiguous. CDR1 is LNHDA, CDR2 SQIVND, per germline (reference sequence). The V end was cut by 6 bases, the J end by 10 bases, with 15 bases between. This CDR3 spans 12 amino acids. The CDR3 DNA reads as TGTGCCAGTAGCCTGGACTCTCCAGTAGCTTTCTTT. As protein: CASSLDSPVAFF. Variable domain in full (rest from reference TRBV19 and TRBJ1-1): DGGITQSPKYLFRKEGQNVTLSCEQNLNHDAMYWYRQDPGQGLRLIYYSQIVNDFQKGDIAEGYSVSREKKESFPLTVTSAQKNPTAFYLCASSLDSPVAFFGQGTRLTVV.

The chain recombines TRBV2 with TRBJ2-1, with D possibly being TRBD2 (6 bases). V lost 5 bases and J lost 3, with 14 bases in between. The CDR3 runs 15 residues. The germline gives CDR1 SNHLY, CDR2 FYNNEI. CDR3 in amino acids: CASSMGRGDYNEQFF. The CDR3 nucleotides read TGTGCCAGCAGTATGGGGCGGGGCGACTACAATGAGCAGTTCTTC.

This clone was detected a few times. The V and J genes are TRBV7-8 and TRBJ2-5; no firm D call. With 2 bases removed from V and 4 bases from J, the gap between germline ends came to 11 bases. CDR1 and CDR2 (germline): SGHVS, FQNEAQ. The CDR3 spans 14 residues. CDR3 DNA: TGTGCCAGCAGCTTACTGCAGCGAGGAGAGACCCAGTACTTC. Its protein is CASSLLQRGETQYF.

As regards this clone: Germline and junction disagree at one end, which may indicate a read error. The chain links TRBV7-7 to TRBJ2-5; 8 nucleotides agree with TRBD2. Germline CDR1 SSHAT, CDR2 FNYEAQ (reference sequence). This CDR3 region has 14 residues. Here the CDR3 DNA reads TGTGCTAGCAGCCAGGGTAGCGGGAAAGAGACCCAGTACTTC. This sequence encodes CASSQGSGKETQYF.